This TCR beta chain was identified during a study of blood T cell repertoires in COVID-19. Per the study methods: Reference gene primer amplification gave estimated nucleated cell counts. The repertoire was sequenced with immunoSEQ multiplex PCR; TCRdb's copy has only in-frame clones and lacks some. D and trimming were read from the DNA, whereas the V and J calls and clone size are those reported in that table. The data contain about 180,000 clones, about 81% of them singletons. Germline V gene data show CDR1 as SGHRS and CDR2 as YFSETQ. The CDR3 totals 13 residues. V was cut by 4 bases and J by 2 bases, with 9 bases left in between.

Material: peripheral blood. The TCR was taken from a woman of 80 years or more with COVID-19, enrolled during active disease. The chain employs TRBV5-1 and TRBJ2-5; D possibly corresponds to TRBD2 (6 bases). CDR3 protein: CASSRRDQETQYF. CDR3 DNA: TGCGCCAGCAGCCGGAGGGATCAAGAGACCCAGTACTTC.